The T cell receptor beta chain under discussion was sequenced for a study of shared clonotypes between healthy human individuals. Sequencing used immunoSEQ multiplex PCR; TCRdb keeps in-frame clones, though not all of them. The sample lists around 700,000 clones, approximately 75% occurring once. Germline V lookup: CDR1 LNHDA, CDR2 SQIVND (reference sequence). The CDR3 is made up of 17 amino acids. J lost 0 bases, V lost 2 bases, and 6 bases had no gene match. Sequencing was carried out using memory CD4+ T cells sorted from blood. Subset denoted: CD45RA-negative fraction. The clonotype comes from a woman aged 25 to 39 in good health. The rearrangement joins TRBV19 to TRBJ2-1; the match to TRBD1 covers 8 bases. CDR3 in DNA: TGTGCCAGTAGTATAAATACCGGGACAGGCTCCTACAATGAGCAGTTCTTC. It yields the protein CASSINTGTGSYNEQFF.